In its sample, the clone carrying this T cell receptor beta chain was seen a few times. Its target is not known. V was pared by 4 bases and J by 3 bases, with 4 bases of the junction left unmatched. Germline V CDR1 and CDR2: SNHLY, FYNNEI. The length of the CDR3 is 15 residues. This specimen belongs to a study of cytomegalovirus exposure and HLA in healthy donors. Study findings and constraints: Rarity characterized most TCR sequences, yet some public TCRs appeared in many donors. Among CMV-associated TCR beta chains, most appeared HLA-restricted in a later analysis.

PCR used 60 Vbeta primers and 13 Jbeta primers. Clones were read by immunoSEQ multiplex PCR, and TCRdb kept only the in-frame ones, dropping some. The sample has roughly 190,000 clones; roughly 13% are singletons. Specimen: PBMCs. This TCR was recovered from a middle-aged man in good health and CMV-seropositive. This chain uses TRBV2 with TRBJ2-2; 8 nucleotides line up with TRBD2. The CDR3 is CASSARTSYTGELFF. In DNA, the CDR3 is TGTGCCAGCAGTGCGAGGACTAGCTACACCGGGGAGCTGTTTTTT.